These 32 T cell receptor beta chains came from one sample sequenced in a study of CD8+ T cells in alopecia areata. Reverse transcribed after extraction, RNA yielded cDNA as the sequencing template. TCRdb's table, derived via immunoSEQ multiplex PCR, lists solely in-frame clones and lacks some. Listed for the sample are approximately 300,000 clones, none seen a single time. Sorting of pooled cutaneous lymph node cells used CD4, CD8alpha, NKG2D, NKG2ACE and other markers. The sequencing sample was made of CD4+ T cells sorted from a lymph node. The receptors come from a C3H/HeJ mouse with alopecia areata. The strain's MHC type: H2-k.

This clone was counted only a few times. All gene names here are mouse names. The CDR3 end is not reached by the read, which stops 4 residues before it; the germline J gene fills it in. This chain links TRBV14 with TRBJ2-1, with TRBD1 matching over 9 bases. CDR1 and CDR2 from the germline V gene are SGHDT and FRDEAV. This CDR3 spans 14 amino acids. CDR3 in amino acids: CASSAGTGWAEQFF. Partial CDR3 DNA: TGTGCCAGCAGCGCCGGGACAGGGTGGGCT.

This clone was counted a few times. The listed genes are named as in mouse. The read terminates 4 residues before the CDR3 end, so the remaining end is supplied by the germline J gene. The sample carries other DNA sequences with the same CDR3. The J gene is TRBJ2-3, the V gene TRBV19; 9 bases align to TRBD1. From germline, CDR1 is FNHDT and CDR2 SITEND (reference sequence). J lost 3 bases, V lost 3 bases, and 2 bases had no gene match. The CDR3 loop spans 14 amino acids. The DNA read from the CDR3 is TGTGCCAGCAGTACTGGACAGGGGGCAGAA. It codes for CASSTGQGAE. The CDR3, in full, reads CASSTGQGAETLYF.

On this clone itself: A read error is possible here, since a much larger clone lies one base away. Gene names are mouse gene names. From the germline J gene comes the end of the CDR3, since the read stops 4 residues before it. This chain joins TRBV19 and TRBJ2-7, with 12 bases fitting TRBD2. Germline V lookup: CDR1 FNHDT, CDR2 SITEND (reference sequence). CDR3 length equals 13 residues. The part of the CDR3 DNA that was read is TGTGCCAGCAGTAGGACTGGGGGGGAT. Its translation is CASSRTGGD. The whole CDR3 region reads CASSRTGGDEQYF.

This clone has more than one count but fewer than ten. Gene labels here are mouse ones. The CDR3 is cut off 4 residues early in the read; its end comes from the germline J gene. The chain uses TRBV13-3 and TRBJ2-5, with D perhaps matching TRBD1 (6 bases). The CDR3 is 14 residues long. The V and J ends lost 0 bases and 2 bases respectively, with 7 bases between them. Germline CDR1 is NNHDY and CDR2 is SYVADS. The sequenced CDR3 bases are TGTGCCAGCAGTGATGAGGACAGCCAAGAC. Protein: CASSDEDSQD. The full CDR3 protein reads CASSDEDSQDTQYF. Filled out from reference TRBV13-3 and TRBJ2-5, the complete variable domain reads EAAVTQSPRSKVAVTGGKVTLSCHQTNNHDYMYWYRQDTGHGLRLIHYSYVADSTEKGDIPDGYKASRPSQENFSLILELASLSQTAVYFCASSDEDSQDTQYFGPGTRLLVL.

This clone showed up just a few times. All gene names here are mouse names. The read terminates 4 residues ahead of where the CDR3 ends, so the germline J gene completes it. The V call is TRBV5, the J call TRBJ2-5; D unresolved. The CDR3 covers 13 residues. Germline values: CDR1 LGHNA, CDR2 YNLKQL (reference sequence). Incomplete CDR3 DNA: TGTGCCAGCAGCCTCACCCCTGAAGAC. It specifies CASSLTPED. From start to end, the CDR3 is CASSLTPEDTQYF.

Ten or more counts support this clone. All gene names here are mouse names. Read sequence stops 4 residues before the CDR3 end, and the germline J gene provides the missing end. Other nucleotide sequences from this sample produce the same CDR3. The V call is TRBV31, the J call TRBJ2-3, with 7 bases matching TRBD1. Per germline, CDR1 GKSSPN and CDR2 SITVG. The length of the CDR3 is 15 residues. The V gene end was trimmed by 3 bases and the J gene end by 0 bases; junction bases not matched to a gene: 6. CDR3 bases read: TGTGCCTGGAGCCGGGGACAGACTAGTGCAGAA. Protein: CAWSRGQTSAE. The whole CDR3 sequence reads CAWSRGQTSAETLYF.

This clone was recorded a few times. The genes are named according to mouse. The read falls 4 residues short of the CDR3 end, and the missing part is taken from the germline J gene. Other DNA sequences in this sample translate to the same CDR3. The chain is built from TRBV5 and TRBJ2-3; the match to TRBD1 covers 7 bases. The germline gives CDR1 LGHNA, CDR2 YNLKQL (reference sequence). The CDR3 runs to 16 residues. V lost 0 bases, J lost 0 bases, and 3 bases stayed unmatched. The DNA read from the CDR3 is TGTGCCAGCAGCCAAGATCGACAGGGTAGTGCAGAA. Its translation: CASSQDRQGSAE. The complete CDR3 sequence is CASSQDRQGSAETLYF.

About this clone itself: Gene names and germline match the mouse. The same CDR3 is also encoded by other DNA sequences in this sample. The sequenced part of the CDR3 DNA is TGTGCCAGCAGTGATGCCAGGGGAGGGAACACCGGG. This codes for CASSDARGGNTG. The whole CDR3 reads CASSDARGGNTGQLYF. V and J are TRBV13-1 and TRBJ2-2, with D tentatively TRBD1 (6 bases). The read stops 4 residues short of the end of the CDR3; the missing end is completed from the germline J gene. Germline V gene lookup returns CDR1 NSHNY and CDR2 SYGAGN. This CDR3 has 16 residues. The V gene lost 0 bases and the J gene lost 2 bases, with 11 bases spanning the gap.

A note on this clone: Mouse names are used for the genes. The sequence runs out 4 residues before the end of the CDR3; the remainder is reconstructed from the germline J gene. This CDR3 is also generated by other DNA sequences in the sample. J is TRBJ2-7 and V is TRBV5; 7 bases agree with TRBD2. The CDR3 length is 14 residues. Germline CDR1 and CDR2: LGHNA and YNLKQL (reference sequence). The sequenced CDR3 bases are TGTGCCAGCAGCCAAGACCCGGGGGGGTAT. This gives the protein CASSQDPGGY. The entire CDR3 reads CASSQDPGGYEQYF.

This clone turned up a few times. Genes and germline come from the mouse. CDR3 region: CTCSAWGGVQNTLYF. The CDR3 DNA, read in part, is TGCACCTGCAGTGCCTGGGGGGGCGTTCAAAAC. The chain is built from TRBV1 and TRBJ2-4; 10 bases line up with TRBD2. The DNA ends 4 residues before the CDR3 does, and the rest of the CDR3 is filled in from the germline J gene. With V trimmed by 3 bases and J by 2 bases, 2 bases remained unmatched. The CDR3 totals 15 residues. CDR1 and CDR2 (germline): NSQYPW, LRSPGD (reference sequence).

This clone was seen a few times. The germline and genes are mouse ones. The observed sequence ends 4 residues before the CDR3 terminus, with the missing tail filled in from the germline J gene. V is TRBV19 and J is TRBJ2-3; TRBD1 agrees at 7 bases. V shed 2 bases, J shed 0 bases, and the junction held 6 bases outside the gene matches. The CDR3 runs to 16 residues. The germline V gene has CDR1 FNHDT and CDR2 SITEND (reference sequence). The CDR3 loop is CASSMGDRSSAETLYF. CDR3 DNA (partial): TGTGCCAGCAGTATGGGGGACAGATCTAGTGCAGAA.

On this clone: Mouse gene names apply. The read ends 4 residues shy of where the CDR3 ends; the end is completed using the germline J gene. The gene calls are TRBV13-1 and TRBJ2-7, with TRBD2 matching 12 bases. The length of the CDR3 is 16 residues. Germline-derived CDR1 and CDR2 are NSHNY and SYGAGN. J was trimmed by 2 bases and V by 3 bases; bases with no gene match: 6. The CDR3 sequence: CASSGGLGGTPYEQYF. The sequenced CDR3 bases are TGTGCCAGCAGTGGGGGACTGGGGGGAACCCCCTAT.

Details on this clone: Gene labels here are mouse ones. The CDR3 end falls 4 residues outside the read, so it is completed with the germline J gene. Other DNA sequences in this sample translate to the same CDR3. This rearrangement joins TRBV13-2 to TRBJ2-7; the D gene is possibly TRBD1 (5 bases). V lost 0 bases and J 3 bases, leaving 7 bases between the germline ends. Germline loops: CDR1 NNHNN, CDR2 SYGAGS (reference sequence). CDR3 length equals 13 residues. CDR3 DNA (partial): TGTGCCAGCGGTGATGCAGACAGCTAT. Amino acids: CASGDADSY. In full, the CDR3 reads CASGDADSYEQYF.

This clone has a handful of counts. The gene names here belong to mouse. The CDR3 is cut off 4 residues early in the read; its end comes from the germline J gene. Other DNA variants within this sample encode the same CDR3. The chain links TRBV13-1 to TRBJ2-5; tentative D call: TRBD1 (6 bases). The length of the CDR3 is 13 residues. CDR1 and CDR2 from the germline V gene are NSHNY and SYGAGN. The CDR3 DNA, read in part, is TGTGCCAGCAGTCCGGGACAAAAAGAC. Its translation: CASSPGQKD. The whole CDR3 protein reads CASSPGQKDTQYF.

This clone was found a few times. Gene names are mouse gene names. Sequencing ends 4 residues short of the CDR3 end; the germline J gene provides the rest. In the same sample, other DNA sequences code for this CDR3. V gene TRBV31 combines with J gene TRBJ1-2; 8 positions match TRBD1. V trimming: 0 bases; J trimming: 2 bases; junction bases outside the gene matches: 2. Germline V gene sequence: CDR1 GKSSPN, CDR2 SITVG. The CDR3 covers 14 residues. The DNA read from the CDR3 is TGTGCCTGGAGTCTCCCAGGGGGCAACTCC. Its protein product is CAWSLPGGNS. The whole CDR3 sequence is CAWSLPGGNSDYTF.

This clone appeared a few times. Mouse germline and gene names are used. From the germline J gene comes the end of the CDR3, since the read stops 4 residues before it. The gene calls are TRBV1 and TRBJ2-7, with 11 bases fitting TRBD2. The germline V gene has CDR1 NSQYPW and CDR2 LRSPGD (reference sequence). This CDR3 has 15 residues. The sequenced part of the CDR3 DNA is TGCACCTGCAGTGCCCCGGACTGGGGGGTATAT. Residues: CTCSAPDWGVY. The entire CDR3 reads CTCSAPDWGVYEQYF.

This clone was observed a few times. Each gene name is a mouse one. Sequencing ends 4 residues short of the CDR3 end; the germline J gene provides the rest. The same CDR3 is also encoded by other DNA sequences in this sample. V gene TRBV14 combines with J gene TRBJ2-5, with 8 bases fitting TRBD2. V lost 1 base, J lost 3 bases, and 1 base stayed unmatched. CDR3 length: 14 amino acids. CDR1 SGHDT and CDR2 FRDEAV come from the germline V gene. CDR3 loop: CASSFGGAQDTQYF. The sequenced CDR3 bases are TGTGCCAGCAGTTTCGGGGGGGCGCAAGAC.

Comment on this clone: Germline and genes: mouse. The read falls 4 residues short of the CDR3 end, and the missing part is taken from the germline J gene. V gene TRBV13-1 combines with J gene TRBJ2-7; 8 positions agree with TRBD2. The CDR3 spans 14 residues. The germline gives CDR1 NSHNY, CDR2 SYGAGN. CDR3 amino acids: CASSDNGGVYEQYF. CDR3 DNA, as far as it was read: TGTGCCAGCAGTGATAATGGGGGGGTTTAT.

This clone has only a few counts. Possible read error: a much larger clone is one base away. The germline and genes are mouse ones. The read stops 4 residues short of the end of the CDR3; the missing end is completed from the germline J gene. The V gene is TRBV12-1, the J gene TRBJ1-2, with D possibly being TRBD1 (6 bases). Germline V gene lookup returns CDR1 SGHSN and CDR2 HYEKVE. With 0 bases removed from V and 0 bases from J, the gap between germline ends came to 10 bases. This CDR3 has 15 residues. The sequenced part of the CDR3 DNA is TGTGCCAGCTCTCTCGCCGGGACAACAAACTCC. Amino acid sequence: CASSLAGTTNS. Given in full, the CDR3 is CASSLAGTTNSDYTF.

As regards this clone: Gene names denote mouse genes. The read ends 4 residues before the CDR3 terminus; that terminus is restored from the germline J gene. The rearrangement joins TRBV5 to TRBJ1-2, with D unresolved. From germline, CDR1 is LGHNA and CDR2 YNLKQL (reference sequence). The CDR3 totals 12 residues. CDR3 region: CASSQGWGDYTF. The covered CDR3 bases are TGTGCCAGCAGCCAAGGCTGGGGC.

A few counts support this clone. Gene names and germline match the mouse. The read ends 4 residues early relative to the CDR3; the germline J gene fills the gap. The chain uses TRBV13-2 and TRBJ2-5; D is unresolved. Germline assignment: CDR1 NNHNN and CDR2 SYGAGS (reference sequence). The CDR3 consists of 12 residues. CDR3 DNA (partial): TGTGCCAGCGGTGTGCAGTTGGAC. It encodes CASGVQLD. The complete CDR3 protein is CASGVQLDTQYF.

There are many counts of this clone. Genes here carry mouse names. The read stops 4 residues short of the end of the CDR3; the missing end is completed from the germline J gene. Within the sample, other DNA sequences also encode this same CDR3. V usage is TRBV13-1 and J usage is TRBJ1-2; 8 bases are shared with TRBD1. This CDR3 is built from 14 residues. Trimming took 2 bases from V and 4 from J; bases not matched to a gene: 4. Looked up from germline, CDR1 is NSHNY and CDR2 is SYGAGN. Incomplete CDR3 DNA: TGTGCCAGCAGTGAGCAGGGGGCCGGCTCC. Protein: CASSEQGAGS. The entire CDR3 is CASSEQGAGSDYTF.

In this sample, this clone turned up a few times. This may stem from a read error, because a much larger clone lies one nucleotide away. Germline and genes: mouse. Read data end 4 residues before the CDR3 end; the end is taken from the germline J gene. The same CDR3 also results from other DNA sequences found in this sample. The genes are TRBV19 and TRBJ2-2; TRBD1 matches 7 bases. This CDR3 contains 15 residues. CDR1 FNHDT and CDR2 SITEND come from the germline V gene (reference sequence). V shed 5 bases and J 0 bases; nucleotides not matched to a gene: 4. CDR3 sequence reads: CASSSGQTNTGQLYF. The DNA read from the CDR3 is TGTGCCAGCAGCTCGGGACAGACAAACACCGGG. Complete variable domain (other parts from reference TRBV19 and TRBJ2-2): GGIITQTPKFLIGQEGQKLTLKCQQNFNHDTMYWYRQDSGKGLRLIYYSITENDLQKGDLSEGYDASREKKSSFSLTVTSAQKNEMAVFLCASSSGQTNTGQLYFGEGSKLTVL.

Concerning this clone: All gene names here are mouse names. The sequenced fragment ends 4 residues before the CDR3 boundary, so the rest is inferred from the germline J gene. J is TRBJ2-2 and V is TRBV5, with 7 bases lining up with TRBD2. The length of the CDR3 is 14 residues. V lost 2 bases and J lost 3; bases outside the gene matches: 0. Germline CDR1 is LGHNA and CDR2 is YNLKQL (reference sequence). The CDR3 protein is CASSQLGDTGQLYF. CDR3 DNA (partial): TGTGCCAGCAGCCAACTGGGGGACACCGGG.

On this clone: The genes and germline here are from mouse. The sample holds other DNA sequences that translate to the same CDR3. The CDR3 DNA, read in part, is TGTGCCAGCAGCCGTCACTGGGGGGGCTATGCT. The encoded protein is CASSRHWGGYA. The complete CDR3 sequence is CASSRHWGGYAEQFF. The genes are TRBV5 and TRBJ2-1; 10 bases agree with TRBD2. The read falls 4 residues short of the CDR3 end, and the missing part is taken from the germline J gene. The V and J ends lost 4 bases and 3 bases, in that order; junction bases with no gene match: 3. Germline assignment: CDR1 LGHNA and CDR2 YNLKQL (reference sequence). The CDR3 consists of 15 residues.

A word on this clone: Genes and germline are mouse. Read data end 4 residues before the CDR3 end; the end is taken from the germline J gene. The chain links TRBV5 to TRBJ2-7; 10 bases map to TRBD2. V was clipped by 0 bases and J by 0 bases; unmatched bases: 2. Germline V gives CDR1 LGHNA, CDR2 YNLKQL (reference sequence). The CDR3 totals 16 residues. CDR3: CASSQERDWGSYEQYF. The CDR3 DNA, read in part, is TGTGCCAGCAGCCAAGAGCGGGACTGGGGCTCCTAT.

The table lists this clone with a few counts. Gene names refer to mouse genes. The observed sequence ends 4 residues before the CDR3 terminus, with the missing tail filled in from the germline J gene. Other DNA sequences within the sample encode an identical CDR3. The chain combines TRBV13-1 with TRBJ2-7; TRBD2 agrees at 12 bases. CDR3 size: 14 residues. With V trimmed by 5 bases and J by 1 base, 1 base remained unmatched. Germline CDR1 and CDR2: NSHNY and SYGAGN. The CDR3 is CASRGLGGSYEQYF. CDR3 bases read: TGTGCCAGCAGAGGACTGGGGGGGTCCTAT.

Comments on this clone: Being one base from a much bigger clone, this may be a read error. The gene names given are mouse names. The DNA ends 4 residues before the CDR3 does, and the rest of the CDR3 is filled in from the germline J gene. Other DNA sequences of this sample code for an identical CDR3. The chain employs TRBV1 and TRBJ2-7; a possible D gene is TRBD1 (6 bases). This CDR3 spans 15 amino acids. Germline lookup yields CDR1 NSQYPW and CDR2 LRSPGD (reference sequence). V lost 1 base and J lost 0, with 10 bases in between. The CDR3 sequence: CTCSAGRDISYEQYF. The DNA read from the CDR3 is TGCACCTGCAGTGCAGGTCGGGACATCTCCTAT. The full variable domain, in which reference TRBV1 and TRBJ2-7 provide the parts outside the CDR3, is VTLLEQNPRWRLVPRGQAVNLRCILKNSQYPWMSWYQQDLQKQLQWLFTLRSPGDKEVKSLPGADYLATRVTDTELRLQVANMSQGRTLYCTCSAGRDISYEQYFGPGTRLTVL.

This clone turned up a few times. Gene and germline names: mouse. The DNA ends 4 residues before the CDR3 does, and the rest of the CDR3 is filled in from the germline J gene. The rearrangement joins TRBV5 to TRBJ2-5; weak D call: TRBD1 (6 bases). The CDR3 has 14 residues. Germline V gene lookup returns CDR1 LGHNA and CDR2 YNLKQL (reference sequence). CDR3 DNA (partial): TGTGCCAGCAGCCAAGATTCCAGGGGAGAC. This codes for CASSQDSRGD. The CDR3 reads in full as CASSQDSRGDTQYF.

Only a few counts were recorded for this clone. Gene names and germline match the mouse. The read finishes 4 residues shy of the CDR3 end, and the germline J gene is used to complete it. Other DNA sequences in this sample translate to the same CDR3. V usage is TRBV19 and J usage is TRBJ1-2; 7 nucleotides agree with TRBD1. This CDR3 contains 13 residues. The V and J ends lost 1 base and 4 bases, in that order; junction bases with no gene match: 1. Germline loops: CDR1 FNHDT, CDR2 SITEND (reference sequence). The sequenced CDR3 bases are TGTGCCAGCAGTATACCAGGGGGCTCC. This codes for CASSIPGGS. The whole CDR3 reads CASSIPGGSDYTF.

The sample holds many counts of this clone. Genes and germline are mouse. From the germline J gene comes the end of the CDR3, since the read stops 4 residues before it. The identical CDR3 is also encoded by other nucleotide sequences in the sample. The chain recombines TRBV19 with TRBJ2-5; TRBD1 agrees at 9 bases. CDR3 length: 13 residues. The V gene's germline CDR1 is FNHDT and CDR2 SITEND (reference sequence). The covered CDR3 bases are TGTGCCAGCAGACAGGGGGCGAGGGAC. It translates to CASRQGARD. The entire CDR3 is CASRQGARDTQYF.

In the case of this clone: Germline and genes here are mouse. The read ends 4 residues early relative to the CDR3; the germline J gene fills the gap. V and J are TRBV19 and TRBJ2-1, with TRBD2 matching 12 bases. V was pared by 3 bases and J by 4 bases, with 5 bases of the junction left unmatched. The CDR3 sequence is 16 residues long. CDR1 is FNHDT, CDR2 SITEND, per germline (reference sequence). CDR3 bases read: TGTGCCAGCAGTACCCCGGGACTGGGGGGATATGCT. Protein: CASSTPGLGGYA. Given in full, the CDR3 is CASSTPGLGGYAEQFF.